This is a list of T cell receptor beta chains from one sample in a study of CD8 T cells in Susac syndrome. Using its own MiXCR run on the immunoSEQ multiplex PCR reads, TCRdb lists one record per CDR3 protein. This sample yields 250,000 to 300,000 distinct CDR3 sequences, of which over 75% are seen a single time; 0.21% belongs to the top ten. The sequenced sample was CD8+ T cells from PBMCs. Receptors originate from a human donor with multiple sclerosis. Each CDR3 is given with its conserved first and last residue. A D gene is named only where the DNA matches it firmly.

CDR3 length: 11
D gene: .
J gene: TRBJ2-1
V gene: TRBV28
CDR3 protein: CASEVNNEQFF

CDR3 length: 14
D gene: .
J gene: TRBJ2-7
V gene: TRBV28
CDR3 protein: CASSLTLDLWEQYF

CDR3 length: 13
D gene: .
J gene: TRBJ2-7
V gene: TRBV29-1
CDR3 protein: CSVRTVSSYEQYF

CDR3 length: 13
D gene: TRBD1
J gene: TRBJ1-1
V gene: TRBV5-1
CDR3 protein: CASSLETGAEAFF

CDR3 length: 18
D gene: TRBD2
J gene: TRBJ2-1
V gene: TRBV19
CDR3 protein: CASSILLAGGPSYNEQFF

CDR3 length: 17
D gene: TRBD2
J gene: TRBJ2-3
V gene: TRBV10-3
CDR3 protein: CAISESRLSGVESAQYF

CDR3 length: 13
D gene: .
J gene: TRBJ1-1
V gene: TRBV4-3
CDR3 protein: CASSPGWGTEAFF

CDR3 length: 17
D gene: TRBD2
J gene: TRBJ2-2
V gene: TRBV27
CDR3 protein: CASSFQLAGPWAGELFF

CDR3 length: 15
D gene: .
J gene: TRBJ2-5
V gene: TRBV9
CDR3 protein: CASSAGWGGQETQYF

CDR3 length: 14
D gene: .
J gene: TRBJ2-3
V gene: TRBV24-1
CDR3 protein: CATSDSPPPDTQYF

CDR3 length: 15
D gene: .
J gene: TRBJ2-1
V gene: TRBV7-4
CDR3 protein: CASRFDYQGANEQFF

CDR3 length: 16
D gene: TRBD2
J gene: TRBJ2-1
V gene: TRBV6-5
CDR3 protein: CASSYSVAGIYNEQFF

CDR3 length: 18
D gene: TRBD1
J gene: TRBJ1-1
V gene: TRBV6-5
CDR3 protein: CASSYAESTGGSRTEAFF

CDR3 length: 14
D gene: .
J gene: TRBJ2-7
V gene: TRBV6-5
CDR3 protein: CASSYFGRGYEQYF

CDR3 length: 13
D gene: TRBD1
J gene: TRBJ2-7
V gene: TRBV29-1
CDR3 protein: CSVVGTDLYEQYF

CDR3 length: 15
D gene: .
J gene: TRBJ2-7
V gene: TRBV19
CDR3 protein: CASSIATGESYEQYF

CDR3 length: 15
D gene: TRBD1
J gene: TRBJ2-5
V gene: TRBV19
CDR3 protein: CASSIWQGAQETQYF

CDR3 length: 11
D gene: .
J gene: TRBJ2-7
V gene: TRBV29-1
CDR3 protein: CSVLGDYEQYF

CDR3 length: 14
D gene: .
J gene: TRBJ2-1
V gene: TRBV7-2
CDR3 protein: CASSSFGPSYEQFF

CDR3 length: 16
D gene: TRBD1
J gene: TRBJ2-1
V gene: TRBV28
CDR3 protein: CASSEYRDRVYNEQFF

CDR3 length: 14
D gene: TRBD1
J gene: TRBJ2-1
V gene: TRBV25-1
CDR3 protein: CASKDGQGINEQFF

CDR3 length: 14
D gene: .
J gene: TRBJ2-3
V gene: TRBV10-2
CDR3 protein: CASSWRESTDTQYF

CDR3 length: 15
D gene: TRBD2
J gene: TRBJ2-1
V gene: TRBV3-1
CDR3 protein: CASSQVAGTYNEQFF

CDR3 length: 16
D gene: TRBD2
J gene: TRBJ2-1
V gene: TRBV29-1
CDR3 protein: CSVSRTSEIIYNEQFF

CDR3 length: 15
D gene: TRBD2
J gene: TRBJ2-7
V gene: TRBV12-3/TRBV12-4
CDR3 protein: CANPWTSGTYYEQYF

CDR3 length: 15
D gene: .
J gene: TRBJ2-3
V gene: TRBV7-8
CDR3 protein: CASSTLWTSTDTQYF

CDR3 length: 14
D gene: .
J gene: TRBJ2-2
V gene: TRBV4-1
CDR3 protein: CASSQLDRTGELFF

CDR3 length: 19
D gene: .
J gene: TRBJ2-6
V gene: TRBV6-5
CDR3 protein: CASSYFAGQTYSGANVLTF

CDR3 length: 13
D gene: .
J gene: TRBJ1-1
V gene: TRBV27
CDR3 protein: CASSLVRGTEAFF

CDR3 length: 16
D gene: .
J gene: TRBJ2-7
V gene: TRBV7-2
CDR3 protein: CASSPGGGAGYYEQYF

CDR3 length: 13
D gene: .
J gene: TRBJ1-2
V gene: TRBV6-6
CDR3 protein: CASSYGRSRRYTF

CDR3 length: 15
D gene: TRBD1
J gene: TRBJ1-2
V gene: TRBV4-1
CDR3 protein: CASSQLETGSHGYTF

CDR3 length: 14
D gene: .
J gene: TRBJ1-2
V gene: TRBV3-1
CDR3 protein: CASSLTSGAYGYTF

CDR3 length: 16
D gene: TRBD1
J gene: TRBJ1-1
V gene: TRBV6-2/TRBV6-3
CDR3 protein: CASSYDFPGQGTEAFF

CDR3 length: 15
D gene: .
J gene: TRBJ1-1
V gene: TRBV7-9
CDR3 protein: CASSLAPVGSSEAFF

CDR3 length: 16
D gene: .
J gene: TRBJ1-2
V gene: TRBV7-6
CDR3 protein: CASSSRVFRLDYGYTF

CDR3 length: 13
D gene: .
J gene: TRBJ2-5
V gene: TRBV27
CDR3 protein: CASSFSAQETQYF

CDR3 length: 14
D gene: .
J gene: TRBJ2-7
V gene: TRBV6-6
CDR3 protein: CASSYTGAVYEQYF

CDR3 length: 18
D gene: .
J gene: TRBJ2-3
V gene: TRBV7-9
CDR3 protein: CASSTTPSGWVETDTQYF

CDR3 length: 12
D gene: .
J gene: TRBJ2-7
V gene: TRBV20-1
CDR3 protein: CSAGSPPYEQYF

CDR3 length: 11
D gene: .
J gene: TRBJ2-4
V gene: TRBV29-1
CDR3 protein: CSVPKGNIQYF

CDR3 length: 12
D gene: .
J gene: TRBJ2-1
V gene: TRBV10-3
CDR3 protein: CAISEPGDEQFF

CDR3 length: 14
D gene: .
J gene: TRBJ1-2
V gene: TRBV30
CDR3 protein: CAWSVGRPVYGYTF

CDR3 length: 13
D gene: .
J gene: TRBJ2-7
V gene: TRBV30
CDR3 protein: CAWSGIREYEQYF

CDR3 length: 15
D gene: TRBD1
J gene: TRBJ2-6
V gene: TRBV12-3/TRBV12-4
CDR3 protein: CASSPTDREPRVLTF

CDR3 length: 14
D gene: .
J gene: TRBJ1-1
V gene: TRBV27
CDR3 protein: CASSFYMDNTEAFF

CDR3 length: 14
D gene: .
J gene: TRBJ2-7
V gene: TRBV29-1
CDR3 protein: CSVEDQKSSYEQYF

CDR3 length: 15
D gene: TRBD2
J gene: TRBJ2-7
V gene: TRBV28
CDR3 protein: CASSLVAGGIYEQYF

CDR3 length: 15
D gene: .
J gene: TRBJ1-4
V gene: TRBV20-1
CDR3 protein: CSASKTGVQGEKLFF

CDR3 length: 15
D gene: .
J gene: TRBJ1-2
V gene: TRBV20-1
CDR3 protein: CSARDSDRFNYGYTF

CDR3 length: 12
D gene: .
J gene: TRBJ1-2
V gene: TRBV28
CDR3 protein: CASTGTNYGYTF

CDR3 length: 12
D gene: .
J gene: TRBJ1-5
V gene: TRBV6-2/TRBV6-3
CDR3 protein: CASRGYNQPQHF

CDR3 length: 13
D gene: TRBD1
J gene: TRBJ2-7
V gene: TRBV20-1
CDR3 protein: CSARNRGSYEQYF

CDR3 length: 14
D gene: .
J gene: TRBJ1-1
V gene: TRBV28
CDR3 protein: CASSFVIVNTEAFF

CDR3 length: 15
D gene: TRBD2
J gene: TRBJ2-7
V gene: TRBV5-1
CDR3 protein: CASSLAAGVEYEQYF

CDR3 length: 18
D gene: .
J gene: TRBJ2-5
V gene: TRBV7-9
CDR3 protein: CASSLPPQGGTLEETQYF

CDR3 length: 14
D gene: TRBD2
J gene: TRBJ2-1
V gene: TRBV7-8
CDR3 protein: CASSLGTSIHEQFF

CDR3 length: 14
D gene: .
J gene: TRBJ1-1
V gene: TRBV4-3
CDR3 protein: CASSQEKRNTEAFF

CDR3 length: 15
D gene: .
J gene: TRBJ2-1
V gene: TRBV28
CDR3 protein: CASSWDSRTNNEQFF

CDR3 length: 13
D gene: TRBD2
J gene: TRBJ2-1
V gene: TRBV12-3/TRBV12-4
CDR3 protein: CASRSGLANEQFF